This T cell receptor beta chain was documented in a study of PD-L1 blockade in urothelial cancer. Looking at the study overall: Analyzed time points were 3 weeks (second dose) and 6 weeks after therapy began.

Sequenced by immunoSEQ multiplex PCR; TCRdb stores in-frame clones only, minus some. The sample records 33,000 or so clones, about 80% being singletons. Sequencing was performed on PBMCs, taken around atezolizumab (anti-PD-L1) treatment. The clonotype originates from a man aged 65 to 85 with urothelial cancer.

This CDR3 is CASGDRTYNEQFF. CDR3 DNA: TGTGCCAGTGGGGACAGGACCTACAATGAGCAGTTCTTC. The rearrangement links TRBV7-3 to TRBJ2-1; 8 bases match TRBD1. In germline, CDR1 is SGHTA, CDR2 FQGTGA. With 9 bases clipped from V and 2 bases from J, the junction kept 3 bases outside the gene matches. The CDR3 runs 13 residues.